This T cell receptor beta chain was sequenced for a study of blood T cell repertoires in COVID-19 (dated by TCRdb to 2020 to 2022). Turning to the overall study: Samples from collaborators originated in the United States, Italy and Spain and spanned both the acute and convalescent phases of COVID-19. The material from the prospective study consisted of cDNA or gDNA derived from T cells, B-cell-depleted T cells, or PBMCs. Subjects who had been exposed to COVID-19, were actively infected with it, or had recovered from it provided the deeply sampled blood TCRbeta repertoires that made up the dataset. The repertoires were made available in a free public database intended to serve as a resource for research on the immune response to SARS-CoV-2. Samples came from the ongoing ImmuneRACE study (first 160 participants) plus 1,254 subjects from 6 global collaborators. A de-identified subject ID, COVID-19 status, age in years and sex were almost always included in the sample metadata. Where HLA class I and class II types were available, the types were taken from metadata supplied by the sample provider, not from assay-based typing. Broad study findings and their caveats: How much clinical and demographic metadata was included differed by source and by participant, and the metadata was provided uncurated.

In regard to this clone: The specificity of this receptor is unknown. No quality values exist for individual bases; no much larger clone is one base distant.

Participants in the prospective study were enrolled through a virtual design, were aged roughly 18 to 100 years, and lived in some 24 United States geographic areas. To assign participants to cohorts, the prospective study relied on clinical history that participants themselves reported in a screening survey and a study questionnaire. For ImmuneRACE Cohort 3, a participant was defined as recovered based on two consecutive negative NP/OP PCR tests, clearance by a healthcare professional, or resolution of symptoms. In the prospective study, mobile phlebotomists collected whole blood, serum and a nasopharyngeal or oropharyngeal swab from each participant. Over an approximately 2-month period, participants in the prospective study had the option of providing additional blood draws and questionnaires. Before DNA extraction, prospective study blood samples were shipped either frozen or at room temperature.

TCRbeta CDR3 regions were amplified from genomic DNA by means of the immunoSEQ Assay, a bias-controlled multiplex PCR. The published analysis was carried out like this. The number of nucleated cells in each sample was estimated from the amplification of reference gene primers within the assay. To quantify the absolute abundance of each unique TCRbeta CDR3 rearrangement, sequence reads were collapsed and filtered. Productive Simpson clonality was computed per sample as the square root of Simpson's diversity index over productive rearrangements. As stored in TCRdb, this immuneACCESS dataset retains in-frame rearrangements with V and J assigned. A fraction of the clones does not appear; measured against another copy, unresolved V genes explain less than half of the discrepancy, and the remainder lacks a known reason. The D gene and trimming were derived from the DNA, and the V and J assignments and clone size from that table. Counted in this sample were 310,000 or so clones; 87% of them appeared once. 8.5% to 10% of the sample is taken by the ten largest.

The receptor was isolated from a woman under 30 who had recovered from COVID-19. Sequences were obtained from PBMCs or T cells enriched from blood (not recorded which).

The CDR3 protein is CASSYSGERTEAFF. The DNA is as follows: TGTGCCAGCAGTTACTCCGGGGAGCGTACTGAAGCTTTCTTT. This sequence uses TRBV6-2 or TRBV6-3 and TRBJ1-1, with the D gene uncertain. V is cut by 0 bases and J by 5 bases, and the space between the germline ends is 10 bases. CDR1 is given as MNHEY and CDR2 as SVGEGT, both from the germline V gene. The CDR3 runs 14 residues from the cysteine to the phenylalanine. Here the CDR3 DNA is all that survives: 42 bases in frame from base 1.